The 17 T cell receptor beta chains presented below share a single source sample, sequenced in a study of T cell responses to AZD1222 COVID-19 vaccine (dated by TCRdb to about 2021). Library preparation used the immunoSEQ multiplex PCR assay. As stored in TCRdb, this immuneACCESS dataset retains in-frame rearrangements with V and J assigned. A fraction of the clones does not appear; measured against another copy, unresolved V genes explain less than half of the discrepancy, and the remainder lacks a known reason. The sample records under 200,000 clones, 90% to 95% of which are singletons. The top ten clones comprise 9.2% of the sample. The time point label for this specimen denotes: baseline before first vaccination. The specimen comprised peripheral blood, sampled on day 0 of AZD1222 vaccination. These receptors originate from an adult in good health.

The chain links TRBV3-1 (or the pseudogene TRBV3-2) to TRBJ2-2; D is unclear. CDR1 is LGHDT and CDR2 is YNNKEL in the germline V gene (reference sequence). The ends were cut back, 2 bases at V and 10 bases at J, with 8 bases in the middle. The CDR3 is made up of 12 amino acids. CDR3 residues: CASSQYIQELFF. In nucleotides, the CDR3 is TGTGCCAGCAGCCAATACATACAGGAGCTGTTTTTT.

The V call is TRBV27, the J call TRBJ1-5, with D possibly TRBD1 on 6 matching bases. Trimming removed 6 bases at V and 0 bases at J, with 9 bases between. CDR1 MNHEY and CDR2 SMNVEV come from the germline V gene (reference sequence). The CDR3 is 14 amino acids. The CDR3 loop is CASSGQYSNQPQHF. The CDR3 DNA follows: TGTGCCAGCAGCGGACAGTATAGCAATCAGCCCCAGCATTTT.

J is TRBJ2-5 and V is TRBV5-1; TRBD2 matches at 11 bases. The CDR3 consists of 16 residues. From germline, CDR1 is SGHRS and CDR2 YFSETQ. V was pared by 5 bases and J by 4 bases, with 10 bases of the junction left unmatched. The CDR3 loop is CASRFGLAGKGETQYF. CDR3 DNA sequence: TGCGCCAGCAGATTTGGACTAGCGGGTAAGGGAGAGACCCAGTACTTC.

V usage is TRBV9 and J usage is TRBJ1-2, with D unclear. Germline assignment: CDR1 SGDLS and CDR2 YYNGEE. The CDR3 spans 12 residues. Between the trimmed V and J ends, which lost 2 bases and 1 base, there was a span of 3 bases. The CDR3 region has the DNA TGTGCCAGCAGCGTCAGTAACTATGGCTACACCTTC. This encodes CASSVSNYGYTF.

This chain uses TRBV28 with TRBJ2-5; TRBD1 is a possible D gene (6 bases). CDR3 length equals 14 residues. Looked up from germline, CDR1 is MDHEN and CDR2 is SYDVKM. The V gene lost 5 bases and the J gene lost 0 bases, with 10 bases spanning the gap. This chain's CDR3 is CASSRQGNQETQYF. In DNA form, the CDR3 reads TGTGCCAGCAGTCGGCAGGGGAACCAAGAGACCCAGTACTTC.

CDR3 sequence: CASSLNFGREKLFF. The CDR3 DNA reads TGTGCCAGCAGTTTAAATTTCGGGCGTGAAAAACTGTTTTTT. The chain combines TRBV27 with TRBJ1-4; D not resolved. Germline CDR1 and CDR2: MNHEY and SMNVEV (reference sequence). The CDR3 loop spans 14 amino acids. The V end lost 2 bases, the J end lost 7 bases, and 11 bases lay between the germline ends.

The chain links TRBV28 to TRBJ2-3, with a tentative D call TRBD2 (6 bases). The CDR3 spans 17 residues. CDR1 is MDHEN, CDR2 SYDVKM, per germline. The V gene lost 3 bases and the J gene lost 9 bases, with 25 bases spanning the gap. CDR3 region: CASSFPLRLGSQKTQYF. In DNA, the CDR3 is TGTGCCAGCAGTTTTCCCCTGAGACTAGGCTCACAGAAGACGCAGTATTTT.

This chain uses TRBV30 with TRBJ2-7, with D tentatively TRBD1 (5 bases). The CDR3 length is 14 residues. The V gene lost 1 base and the J gene lost 5 bases, with 15 bases spanning the gap. Germline CDR1 and CDR2: GTSNPN and SVGIG (reference sequence). The CDR3 DNA reads TGTGCCTGGAGTGGTGAGCAGGGTTGGGACGAGCAGTACTTC. Residues: CAWSGEQGWDEQYF. The variable domain in full, with the rest retrieved from reference TRBV30 and TRBJ2-7, is SQTIHQWPATLVQPVGSPLSLECTVEGTSNPNLYWYRQAAGRGLQLLFYSVGIGQISSEVPQNLSASRPQDRQFILSSKKLLLSDSGFYLCAWSGEQGWDEQYFGPGTRLTVT.

V and J are TRBV5-8 and TRBJ1-4, with 9 bases matching TRBD1. Unmatched junction bases numbered 1, after V lost 0 bases and J lost 4 bases. The CDR3 contains 15 residues. Germline CDR1 is SGHTS and CDR2 is YDEGEE. This CDR3 is CASSLGDRDNEKLFF. The CDR3 DNA is TGTGCCAGCAGCTTGGGGGACAGGGATAATGAAAAACTGTTTTTT.

V and J are TRBV24-1 and TRBJ2-1, with 8 bases fitting TRBD1. V dropped 4 bases and J dropped 8; count of bases not matched to a gene: 9. The CDR3 loop spans 15 amino acids. The germline gives CDR1 KGHDR, CDR2 SFDVKD. The CDR3 DNA sequence: TGTGCCACCAGTGACCCAGGGGGCCAAAAAGATGAGCAGTTCTTC. It codes for CATSDPGGQKDEQFF.

The chain couples TRBV2 to TRBJ2-5; D ambiguous. The CDR3 has 13 residues. Germline V gene sequence: CDR1 SNHLY, CDR2 FYNNEI. V was clipped by 6 bases and J by 4 bases, with 12 bases between them. The CDR3 coding sequence is TGTGCCAGCAGATACAGTTTCCTAGAGACCCAGTACTTC. It yields the protein CASRYSFLETQYF.

V and J are TRBV7-3 and TRBJ2-2, with TRBD1 identical over 9 bases. J lost 3 bases, V lost 5 bases, and 4 bases had no gene match. There are 15 residues in the CDR3. In germline, CDR1 is SGHTA, CDR2 FQGTGA. DNA for the CDR3: TGTGCCAGCAGCCGGACAGGGGCCTACACCGGGGAGCTGTTTTTT. Translating gives CASSRTGAYTGELFF. Drawing the rest from reference TRBV7-3 and TRBJ2-2, the complete variable domain is GAGVSQTPSNKVTEKGKYVELRCDPISGHTALYWYRQSLGQGPEFLIYFQGTGAADDSGLPNDRFFAVRPEGSVSTLKIQRTERGDSAVYLCASSRTGAYTGELFFGEGSRLTVL.

The chain links TRBV5-1 to TRBJ2-1; TRBD2 aligns across 13 bases. V shed 1 base and J 8 bases; nucleotides not matched to a gene: 9. Germline V lookup: CDR1 SGHRS, CDR2 YFSETQ. This CDR3 is 17 amino acids long. The CDR3 here is CASSLTSGTSGIDEQFF. The CDR3 DNA sequence: TGCGCCAGCAGCTTGACATCCGGGACTAGCGGGATCGATGAGCAGTTCTTC.

This clone turned up a few times. This chain connects TRBV5-4 to TRBJ1-6; D is unresolved. Trimming stripped 4 bases from V and 12 bases from J, with 17 bases between. Germline CDR1 SGHNT, CDR2 YYREEE (reference sequence). The CDR3 is 14 amino acids. For the CDR3, the DNA is TGTGCCAGCAGCCGAGACGGCTCATCCATACCCCTCCACTTT. It codes for CASSRDGSSIPLHF.

Points on this clone: At the DNA level, this CDR3 is encoded by other sequences in the same sample as well. This rearrangement joins TRBV5-1 to TRBJ1-4, with D perhaps matching TRBD1 (5 bases). The length of the CDR3 is 14 residues. V was clipped by 0 bases and J by 7 bases, with 10 bases between them. The germline gives CDR1 SGHRS, CDR2 YFSETQ. The CDR3 here is CASSLAGLGEKLFF. The CDR3 DNA sequence: TGCGCCAGCAGCTTGGCAGGGTTGGGTGAAAAACTGTTTTTT.

The chain uses TRBV27 and TRBJ1-5; 7 nucleotides match TRBD1. The CDR3 length is 14 residues. Trimming cost V 8 bases and J 1 base; bases outside gene matches: 5. Germline V gene data show CDR1 as MNHEY and CDR2 as SMNVEV (reference sequence). Written as DNA, the CDR3 is TGTGCCAGCGGTAACAGGGGAAGCAATCAGCCCCAGCATTTT. This translates into CASGNRGSNQPQHF.

The genes are TRBV10-3 and TRBJ1-2; tentatively, D is TRBD1 (5 bases). The V end was cut by 4 bases, the J end by 8 bases, with 17 bases between. This CDR3 comprises 14 residues. Germline-derived CDR1 and CDR2 are ENHRY and SYGVKD. Here the CDR3 reads CAISGLEGLSGYTF. CDR3 DNA: TGTGCCATCAGTGGGTTGGAGGGGCTGAGCGGCTACACCTTC.